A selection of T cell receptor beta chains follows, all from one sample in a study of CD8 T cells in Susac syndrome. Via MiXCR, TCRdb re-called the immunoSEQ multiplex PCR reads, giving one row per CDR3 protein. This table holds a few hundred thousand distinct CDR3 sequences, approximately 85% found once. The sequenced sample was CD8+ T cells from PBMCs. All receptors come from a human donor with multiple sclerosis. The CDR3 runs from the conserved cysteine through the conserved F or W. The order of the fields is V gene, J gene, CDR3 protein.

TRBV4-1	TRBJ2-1	CASSQERVSSYNEQFF
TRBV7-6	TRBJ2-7	CASSGSLRDSSYEQYF
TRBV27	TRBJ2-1	CASSTQAGTSSYNEQFF
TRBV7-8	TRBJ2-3	CASRKWGDGYTDTQYF
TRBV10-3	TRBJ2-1	CAISDSHNEQFF
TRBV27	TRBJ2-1	CASSVWSGGAGIANEQFF
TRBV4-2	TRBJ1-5	CASSQEEGGVLPQHF
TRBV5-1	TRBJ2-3	CASSLVNVPDIHNADTQYF
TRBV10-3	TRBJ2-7	CAISARTSGRLYEQYF
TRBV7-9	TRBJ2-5	CASSFERSRQGQETQYF
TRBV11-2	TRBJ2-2	CASNYWDRGNTGELFF
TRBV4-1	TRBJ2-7	CASSDGGLADEQYF
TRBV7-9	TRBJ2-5	CASSSDRLPQETQYF